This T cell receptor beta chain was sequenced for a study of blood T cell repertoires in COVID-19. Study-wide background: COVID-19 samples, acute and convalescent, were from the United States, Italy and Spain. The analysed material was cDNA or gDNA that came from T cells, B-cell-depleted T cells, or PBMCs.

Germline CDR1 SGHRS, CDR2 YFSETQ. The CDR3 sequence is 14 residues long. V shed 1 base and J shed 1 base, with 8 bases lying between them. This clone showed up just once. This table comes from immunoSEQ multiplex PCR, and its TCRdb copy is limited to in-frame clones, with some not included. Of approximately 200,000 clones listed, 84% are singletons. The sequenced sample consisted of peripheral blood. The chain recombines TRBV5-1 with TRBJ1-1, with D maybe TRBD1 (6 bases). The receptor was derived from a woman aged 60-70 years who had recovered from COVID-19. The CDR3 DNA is TGCGCCAGCAGCTTGTGGACAGCGAACACTGAAGCTTTCTTT. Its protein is CASSLWTANTEAFF.